A selection of T cell receptor beta chains follows, all from one sample in a study of T cells in Graves' hyperthyroidism and ophthalmopathy. TCRdb analysed the multiplex PCR reads with MiXCR anew, one entry per CDR3 protein. Found here are hundreds of thousands of distinct CDR3 sequences, 12% to 15% of them singletons; the top ten hold approximately 10%. Source material: blood. Receptors were obtained from a woman between 18 and 29 years old with Graves' hyperthyroidism. The CDR3 runs from the conserved cysteine through the conserved F or W. A D gene is named only where the DNA matches it firmly. Size is stated for part of the rows, as once, few or many counts, or as a class when the clone is expanded.

CDR3 protein: CSVLLYTSTDTQYF
CDR3 DNA: TGCAGCGTTCTCCTGTATACTAGCACAGATACGCAGTATTTT
clone size: few
J gene: TRBJ2-3
V gene: TRBV29-1
D gene: .

CDR3 protein: CASRYTGVYSNQPQHF
CDR3 DNA: TGTGCCAGCAGATATACGGGAGTTTATAGCAATCAGCCCCAGCATTTT
clone size: few
J gene: TRBJ1-5
V gene: TRBV28
D gene: .

CDR3 protein: CASSLKLAGVDTQYF
CDR3 DNA: TGCGCCAGCAGCTTGAAACTAGCGGGGGTCGATACGCAGTATTTT
clone size: many
J gene: TRBJ2-3
V gene: TRBV5-1
D gene: TRBD2

CDR3 protein: CASRLGRDLNTEAFF
CDR3 DNA: TGTGCCAGCAGACTCGGCCGGGACCTTAACACTGAAGCTTTCTTT
clone size: few
J gene: TRBJ1-1
V gene: TRBV7-8
D gene: .

CDR3 protein: CASSLDGAGASYEQYF
CDR3 DNA: TGCGCCAGCAGCTTGGACGGGGCGGGAGCGAGCTACGAGCAGTACTTC
clone size: .
J gene: TRBJ2-7
V gene: TRBV5-1
D gene: TRBD2

CDR3 protein: CASSQVRTSGRNNEQFF
CDR3 DNA: TGTGCCAGCAGCCAGGTTAGGACTAGCGGGAGAAACAATGAGCAGTTCTTC
clone size: few
J gene: TRBJ2-1
V gene: TRBV4-2
D gene: TRBD2

CDR3 protein: CASSLLGTGSSGANVLTF
CDR3 DNA: TGTGCCAGCAGTTTACTAGGGACAGGCTCCTCTGGGGCCAACGTCCTGACTTTC
clone size: .
J gene: TRBJ2-6
V gene: TRBV27
D gene: TRBD1

CDR3 protein: CASSTLGSGDQETQYF
CDR3 DNA: TGTGCCAGCAGCACCCTGGGTAGCGGGGATCAAGAGACCCAGTACTTC
clone size: many
J gene: TRBJ2-5
V gene: TRBV9
D gene: TRBD2

CDR3 protein: CASSLTGGNEEETQYF
CDR3 DNA: TGTGCCAGCAGTTTAACAGGGGGCAACGAAGAAGAGACCCAGTACTTC
clone size: many
J gene: TRBJ2-5
V gene: TRBV2
D gene: TRBD1

CDR3 protein: CSAWGAGGSVYNEQFF
CDR3 DNA: TGCAGTGCCTGGGGTGCGGGAGGGAGTGTTTACAATGAGCAGTTCTTC
clone size: many
J gene: TRBJ2-1
V gene: TRBV20-1
D gene: TRBD2

CDR3 protein: CASSYLTGSEDEQFF
CDR3 DNA: TGTGCCAGCAGTTACTTGACAGGTTCCGAGGATGAGCAGTTCTTC
clone size: .
J gene: TRBJ2-1
V gene: TRBV6-6
D gene: .

CDR3 protein: CASSSKREWTGELFF
CDR3 DNA: TGTGCCAGCAGTTCCAAGCGGGAGTGGACCGGGGAGCTGTTTTTT
clone size: many
J gene: TRBJ2-2
V gene: TRBV6-2/TRBV6-3
D gene: TRBD2

CDR3 protein: CATSGRTGKVPNEQYF
CDR3 DNA: TGTGCCACCAGTGGCCGGACAGGGAAGGTCCCCAACGAGCAGTACTTC
clone size: .
J gene: TRBJ2-7
V gene: TRBV24-1
D gene: TRBD1

CDR3 protein: CASSQELRSYNEQFF
CDR3 DNA: TGCGCCAGCAGCCAAGAGCTCCGCTCCTACAATGAGCAGTTCTTC
clone size: .
J gene: TRBJ2-1
V gene: TRBV4-3
D gene: .

CDR3 protein: CASSLLPGQIYEQYF
CDR3 DNA: TGTGCCAGCAGCTTACTCCCGGGACAGATCTACGAGCAGTACTTC
clone size: many
J gene: TRBJ2-7
V gene: TRBV7-9
D gene: TRBD1

CDR3 protein: CASSLAQQGYTF
CDR3 DNA: TGTGCCAGCAGTTTAGCACAGCAAGGCTACACCTTC
clone size: few
J gene: TRBJ1-2
V gene: TRBV12-3/TRBV12-4
D gene: .

CDR3 protein: CASSIGAVEQFF
CDR3 DNA: TGTGCCAGTAGTATTGGGGCGGTTGAGCAGTTCTTC
clone size: .
J gene: TRBJ2-1
V gene: TRBV19
D gene: .

CDR3 protein: CASSSMGLRGENTEAFF
CDR3 DNA: TGTGCCAGCAGTTCTATGGGACTGCGGGGGGAGAACACTGAAGCTTTCTTT
clone size: many
J gene: TRBJ1-1
V gene: TRBV27
D gene: .

CDR3 protein: CASTPRGGLGTDTQYF
CDR3 DNA: TGTGCCAGTACCCCGCGGGGGGGATTGGGGACAGATACGCAGTATTTT
clone size: .
J gene: TRBJ2-3
V gene: TRBV19
D gene: TRBD2

CDR3 protein: CASSPRQGLNQPQHF
CDR3 DNA: TGTGCCAGCTCACCCAGACAGGGGTTGAATCAGCCCCAGCATTTT
clone size: many
J gene: TRBJ1-5
V gene: TRBV18
D gene: TRBD1

CDR3 protein: CASRTRGLAGITSQETQYF
CDR3 DNA: TGTGCCAGCAGGACAAGGGGACTAGCGGGGATCACCTCCCAAGAGACCCAGTACTTC
clone size: many
J gene: TRBJ2-5
V gene: TRBV28
D gene: TRBD2

CDR3 protein: CASSPIGTPYEQYF
CDR3 DNA: TGTGCCAGCAGTCCCATCGGGACACCCTACGAGCAGTACTTC
clone size: many
J gene: TRBJ2-7
V gene: TRBV12-3/TRBV12-4
D gene: .

CDR3 protein: CSVERARNTGELFF
CDR3 DNA: TGCAGCGTTGAGCGGGCGAGGAACACCGGGGAGCTGTTTTTT
clone size: .
J gene: TRBJ2-2
V gene: TRBV29-1
D gene: .

CDR3 protein: CASILWGVGTEAFF
CDR3 DNA: TGTGCCAGCATTCTTTGGGGGGTTGGCACTGAAGCTTTCTTT
clone size: .
J gene: TRBJ1-1
V gene: TRBV12-3/TRBV12-4
D gene: .

CDR3 protein: CASSSKSGYSYNEQFF
CDR3 DNA: TGTGCCAGCAGCTCCAAAAGCGGGTACTCCTACAATGAGCAGTTCTTC
clone size: many
J gene: TRBJ2-1
V gene: TRBV7-3
D gene: .

CDR3 protein: CASSVQANYEQYF
CDR3 DNA: TGTGCCAGCAGTGTACAGGCTAACTACGAGCAGTACTTC
clone size: .
J gene: TRBJ2-7
V gene: TRBV27
D gene: .

CDR3 protein: CASTRTGLETQYF
CDR3 DNA: TGTGCCAGCACAAGGACAGGTCTCGAGACCCAGTACTTC
clone size: .
J gene: TRBJ2-5
V gene: TRBV14
D gene: TRBD1

CDR3 protein: CASSRRKPNTGELFF
CDR3 DNA: TGTGCCAGCAGTCGGAGAAAGCCGAACACCGGGGAGCTGTTTTTT
clone size: many
J gene: TRBJ2-2
V gene: TRBV28
D gene: .

CDR3 protein: CASSQTGAGTRYGYTF
CDR3 DNA: TGTGCCAGCAGTCAAACAGGGGCCGGGACCCGATATGGCTACACCTTC
clone size: few
J gene: TRBJ1-2
V gene: TRBV11-2
D gene: TRBD1

CDR3 protein: CASSQGSSFPQHF
CDR3 DNA: TGTGCCAGCAGCCAGGGGTCAAGTTTCCCCCAGCATTTT
clone size: few
J gene: TRBJ1-5
V gene: TRBV7-9
D gene: .

CDR3 protein: CASSSYRTPNYGYTF
CDR3 DNA: TGTGCCAGCAGCTCTTACAGGACTCCCAACTATGGCTACACCTTC
clone size: .
J gene: TRBJ1-2
V gene: TRBV7-8
D gene: .

CDR3 protein: CASSWNGLLNTEAFF
CDR3 DNA: TGTGCCAGCAGCTGGAACGGACTGCTGAACACTGAAGCTTTCTTT
clone size: few
J gene: TRBJ1-1
V gene: TRBV5-8
D gene: .

CDR3 protein: CASGTGSTDTQYF
CDR3 DNA: TGTGCCAGCGGGACGGGAAGCACAGATACGCAGTATTTT
clone size: many
J gene: TRBJ2-3
V gene: TRBV7-9
D gene: .

CDR3 protein: CASSQVDWDSYEQYF
CDR3 DNA: TGCGCCAGCAGCCAAGTTGACTGGGACTCCTACGAGCAGTACTTC
clone size: many
J gene: TRBJ2-7
V gene: TRBV4-1
D gene: .

CDR3 protein: CASSPDAGQPQHF
CDR3 DNA: TGTGCCAGCAGCCCCGACGCGGGTCAGCCCCAGCATTTT
clone size: .
J gene: TRBJ1-5
V gene: TRBV12-3/TRBV12-4
D gene: .

CDR3 protein: CASSWGKSSYEQYF
CDR3 DNA: TGTGCCAGCAGTTGGGGCAAATCTTCCTACGAGCAGTACTTC
clone size: few
J gene: TRBJ2-7
V gene: TRBV6-2/TRBV6-3
D gene: .

CDR3 protein: CASSPNLGSRTSGRAGEQYF
CDR3 DNA: TGTGCCAGCAGCCCTAATCTCGGGTCAAGGACTAGCGGGAGGGCCGGCGAGCAGTACTTC
clone size: many
J gene: TRBJ2-7
V gene: TRBV7-2
D gene: TRBD2

CDR3 protein: CATSRGQAYGYTF
CDR3 DNA: TGTGCCACCAGCAGGGGACAGGCCTATGGCTACACCTTC
clone size: many
J gene: TRBJ1-2
V gene: TRBV24-1
D gene: TRBD1

CDR3 protein: CASSQGAADSPLHF
CDR3 DNA: TGTGCCAGCAGCCAAGGAGCAGCAGACTCACCCCTCCACTTT
clone size: once
J gene: TRBJ1-6
V gene: TRBV4-2
D gene: .

CDR3 protein: CASSPLLAGHTDTQYF
CDR3 DNA: TGTGCCAGCAGTCCATTACTAGCGGGCCACACAGATACGCAGTATTTT
clone size: many
J gene: TRBJ2-3
V gene: TRBV27
D gene: TRBD2

CDR3 protein: CSASPTSGYEQYF
CDR3 DNA: TGCAGTGCTAGCCCGACTAGCGGGTACGAGCAGTACTTC
clone size: many
J gene: TRBJ2-7
V gene: TRBV20-1
D gene: TRBD2

CDR3 protein: CAWSVPGSRNTGELFF
CDR3 DNA: TGTGCCTGGAGTGTACCGGGGTCGCGTAACACCGGGGAGCTGTTTTTT
clone size: few
J gene: TRBJ2-2
V gene: TRBV30
D gene: .

CDR3 protein: CASRYGGNTGELFF
CDR3 DNA: TGTGCCAGCAGATATGGAGGGAACACCGGGGAGCTGTTTTTT
clone size: few
J gene: TRBJ2-2
V gene: TRBV7-9
D gene: .

CDR3 protein: CASSPWIPSGTPAFTDTQYF
CDR3 DNA: TGTGCCAGCAGCCCATGGATCCCTAGCGGGACCCCCGCTTTCACAGATACGCAGTATTTT
clone size: many
J gene: TRBJ2-3
V gene: TRBV7-8
D gene: TRBD2

CDR3 protein: CSAKLAGSYEQYF
CDR3 DNA: TGCAGTGCTAAATTAGCGGGGTCCTACGAGCAGTACTTC
clone size: many
J gene: TRBJ2-7
V gene: TRBV20-1
D gene: TRBD2

CDR3 protein: CATSDYGTNQPQHF
CDR3 DNA: TGTGCCACCAGTGATTACGGGACGAATCAGCCCCAGCATTTT
clone size: many
J gene: TRBJ1-5
V gene: TRBV24-1
D gene: .

CDR3 protein: CASSYYTAGGSLRGGYTF
CDR3 DNA: TGTGCCAGCAGTTACTACACAGCAGGGGGCTCTTTACGAGGGGGCTACACCTTC
clone size: .
J gene: TRBJ1-2
V gene: TRBV6-5
D gene: TRBD1

CDR3 protein: CASSPSANYGYTF
CDR3 DNA: TGTGCCAGCAGCCCTTCAGCTAACTATGGCTACACCTTC
clone size: many
J gene: TRBJ1-2
V gene: TRBV12-3/TRBV12-4
D gene: .

CDR3 protein: CSVAGGAEGYGYTF
CDR3 DNA: TGCAGCGTTGCAGGGGGGGCAGAAGGGTATGGCTACACCTTC
clone size: many
J gene: TRBJ1-2
V gene: TRBV29-1
D gene: TRBD1

CDR3 protein: CATKIFTRRKQYF
CDR3 DNA: TGTGCCACCAAGATATTTACGAGGCGCAAGCAGTACTTC
clone size: many
J gene: TRBJ2-7
V gene: TRBV24-1
D gene: .

CDR3 protein: CASLGASGNTIYF
CDR3 DNA: TGTGCCAGCCTCGGGGCCAGTGGAAACACCATATATTTT
clone size: .
J gene: TRBJ1-3
V gene: TRBV6-1
D gene: .

CDR3 protein: CASSPTAPNIQYF
CDR3 DNA: TGTGCCAGCAGCCCCACAGCGCCGAACATTCAGTACTTC
clone size: few
J gene: TRBJ2-4
V gene: TRBV7-9
D gene: .

CDR3 protein: CASSLGYDLGSGRNYNEQFF
CDR3 DNA: TGTGCCAGCAGCTTAGGGTACGACCTAGGTAGCGGGAGGAATTACAATGAGCAGTTCTTC
clone size: .
J gene: TRBJ2-1
V gene: TRBV11-3
D gene: TRBD2

CDR3 protein: CAWKNLLDTEAFF
CDR3 DNA: TGTGCCTGGAAGAACCTTTTAGACACTGAAGCTTTCTTT
clone size: many
J gene: TRBJ1-1
V gene: TRBV30
D gene: .

CDR3 protein: CASSIGGGGSYNEQFF
CDR3 DNA: TGTGCCAGTAGTATCGGAGGCGGGGGCTCCTACAATGAGCAGTTCTTC
clone size: few
J gene: TRBJ2-1
V gene: TRBV19
D gene: TRBD2

CDR3 protein: CASSSLGTKTYNEQFF
CDR3 DNA: TGTGCCAGCAGCTCCCTCGGGACCAAGACCTACAATGAGCAGTTCTTC
clone size: many
J gene: TRBJ2-1
V gene: TRBV7-9
D gene: .

CDR3 protein: CARDPDRLNTEAFF
CDR3 DNA: TGTGCCAGAGACCCGGACAGGCTCAACACTGAAGCTTTCTTT
clone size: many
J gene: TRBJ1-1
V gene: TRBV2
D gene: TRBD1

CDR3 protein: CASSSISGSWETQYF
CDR3 DNA: TGTGCCAGCAGTTCCATTAGCGGGAGCTGGGAGACCCAGTACTTC
clone size: .
J gene: TRBJ2-5
V gene: TRBV6-1
D gene: TRBD2

CDR3 protein: CAWSALVADTDTQYF
CDR3 DNA: TGTGCCTGGAGTGCCTTGGTAGCGGACACAGATACGCAGTATTTT
clone size: many
J gene: TRBJ2-3
V gene: TRBV30
D gene: .

CDR3 protein: CASSVQPDPAKGYTF
CDR3 DNA: TGTGCCAGCAGCGTACAACCGGACCCCGCTAAAGGCTACACCTTC
clone size: .
J gene: TRBJ1-2
V gene: TRBV9
D gene: .